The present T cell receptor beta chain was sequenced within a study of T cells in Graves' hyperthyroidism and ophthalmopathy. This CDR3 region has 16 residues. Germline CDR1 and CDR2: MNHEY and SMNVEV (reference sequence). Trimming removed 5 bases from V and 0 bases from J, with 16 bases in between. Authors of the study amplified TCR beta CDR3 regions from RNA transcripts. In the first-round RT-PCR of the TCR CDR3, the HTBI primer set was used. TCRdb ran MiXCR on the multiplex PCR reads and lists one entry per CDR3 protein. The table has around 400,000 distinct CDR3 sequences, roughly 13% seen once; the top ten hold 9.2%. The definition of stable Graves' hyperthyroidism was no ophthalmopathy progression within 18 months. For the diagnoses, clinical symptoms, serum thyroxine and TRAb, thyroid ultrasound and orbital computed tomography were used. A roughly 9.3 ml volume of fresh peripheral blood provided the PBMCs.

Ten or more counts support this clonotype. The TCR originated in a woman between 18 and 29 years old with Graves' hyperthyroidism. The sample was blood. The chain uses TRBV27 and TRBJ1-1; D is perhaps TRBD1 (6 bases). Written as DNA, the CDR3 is TGTGCCAGCAGTCTAACTCCGGGACACCTGAACACTGAAGCTTTCTTT. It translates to CASSLTPGHLNTEAFF.